The 3 T cell receptor beta chains listed next were all sequenced from one sample in a study of cytomegalovirus exposure and HLA in healthy donors (dated by TCRdb to about 2017). Libraries were constructed by the immunoSEQ multiplex PCR assay. TCRdb's version of the immuneACCESS table is confined to in-frame rearrangements and falls short of the full clone set. An unresolved V gene accounts for under half of the shortfall where checked; the remainder is of unknown origin. The sample table contains 120,000 or so clones; only one count was recorded for 85% to 90% of them. Jointly, the top ten make up under 2% of the sample. Sequencing was performed on PBMCs. The receptors originated from a woman aged 18 to 35 in good health and CMV-seronegative.

The rearrangement joins TRBV5-1 to TRBJ2-3, with TRBD2 matching 9 bases. The CDR3 loop spans 16 amino acids. The trim removed 0 bases at V and 1 base at J, leaving 3 bases unmatched. Germline V lookup: CDR1 SGHRS, CDR2 YFSETQ. CDR3 coding DNA: TGCGCCAGCAGCTTGGAGCCTAGCGGGGGCACAGATACGCAGTATTTT. Its protein product is CASSLEPSGGTDTQYF.

The chain combines TRBV2 with TRBJ1-2; 8 bases line up with TRBD1. Losses at the gene ends were 10 bases for V and 1 base for J; bases not matched to a gene: 20. The germline CDR1 and CDR2 sequences are SNHLY and FYNNEI. The CDR3 is 18 amino acids. This CDR3 is CANQKTTSRGQVNYGYTF. CDR3 bases: TGTGCCAACCAAAAAACCACCTCAAGGGGACAGGTTAACTATGGCTACACCTTC. The variable domain in full, with the rest retrieved from reference TRBV2 and TRBJ1-2, is EPEVTQTPSHQVTQMGQEVILRCVPISNHLYFYWYRQILGQKVEFLVSFYNNEISEKSEIFDDQFSVERPDGSNFTLKIRSTKLEDSAMYFCANQKTTSRGQVNYGYTFGSGTRLTVV.

The V gene is TRBV2, the J gene TRBJ1-2; 9 bases match TRBD1. Germline loops: CDR1 SNHLY, CDR2 FYNNEI. This CDR3 has 12 residues. J lost 6 bases, V lost 7 bases, and 3 bases had no gene match. The CDR3 is CASTRTGDGYTF. In nucleotides, the CDR3 is TGTGCCAGCACCCGGACAGGGGATGGCTACACCTTC.